Listed here are 25 T cell receptor beta chains from one sample, sequenced in a study of blood T cell repertoires in COVID-19. The assay was immunoSEQ multiplex PCR, and TCRdb's table has in-frame clones only and misses some. The sample contains 150,000 to 200,000 clones, around 80% of which appear only once. Sequences were obtained from peripheral blood. These receptors all stem from a woman in her 70s with acute or convalescent COVID-19.

This chain uses TRBV3-1 (or the pseudogene TRBV3-2) with TRBJ2-3, with D possibly TRBD2 on 7 matching bases. The CDR3 runs to 14 residues. V was cut by 3 bases and J by 1 base, with 8 bases left in between. Germline values: CDR1 LGHDT, CDR2 YNNKEL (reference sequence). CDR3 in DNA: TGTGCCAGCAGCCACGGGGGGCGCACAGATACGCAGTATTTT. It yields the protein CASSHGGRTDTQYF.

On this clone: Other DNA sequences in the sample encode the same CDR3. The chain recombines TRBV7-2 with TRBJ2-3; D gene ambiguous. V was cut by 5 bases and J by 2 bases, with 5 bases left in between. CDR3 size: 12 residues. The V gene's germline CDR1 is SGHTA and CDR2 FQGNSA. Written as DNA, the CDR3 is TGTGCCAGCAGCCCGTACACAGATACGCAGTATTTT. Amino acids: CASSPYTDTQYF.

The chain recombines TRBV19 with TRBJ1-6, with 8 bases fitting TRBD1. The CDR3 is 16 amino acids. The trim removed 2 bases at V and 7 bases at J, leaving 7 bases unmatched. Per germline, CDR1 LNHDA and CDR2 SQIVND (reference sequence). The CDR3 is CASSILTGGGNSPLHF. For the CDR3, the DNA is TGTGCCAGTAGTATACTAACAGGGGGAGGCAATTCACCCCTCCACTTT. The whole variable domain, filled in from reference TRBV19 and TRBJ1-6, reads DGGITQSPKYLFRKEGQNVTLSCEQNLNHDAMYWYRQDPGQGLRLIYYSQIVNDFQKGDIAEGYSVSREKKESFPLTVTSAQKNPTAFYLCASSILTGGGNSPLHFGNGTRLTVT.

V usage is TRBV10-3 and J usage is TRBJ1-6; no clear D gene. Germline loops: CDR1 ENHRY, CDR2 SYGVKD. The CDR3 runs 12 residues. V was clipped by 2 bases and J by 10 bases, with 6 bases between them. In DNA form, the CDR3 reads TGTGCCATCAGTGAGCCCGGGTCACCCCTCCACTTT. Residues: CAISEPGSPLHF.

CDR3 DNA sequence: TGCAGCGTTTCGACAGGCCGGAATCAGCCCCAGCATTTT. Protein product: CSVSTGRNQPQHF. The chain links TRBV29-1 to TRBJ1-5, with D maybe TRBD1 (6 bases). Trimming stripped 5 bases from V and 4 bases from J, with 12 bases between. The CDR3 loop spans 13 amino acids. The germline V gene has CDR1 SQVTM and CDR2 ANQGSEA.

The J gene is TRBJ1-2, the V gene TRBV7-2, with 7 bases that match TRBD1. Germline V gene sequence: CDR1 SGHTA, CDR2 FQGNSA. J lost 5 bases, V lost 6 bases, and 6 bases had no gene match. The CDR3 has 13 amino acids. Here the CDR3 DNA reads TGTGCCAGCAGATCGGACAGGATATATGGCTACACCTTC. Residues: CASRSDRIYGYTF.

In this sample, this clone turned up once. The gene calls are TRBV5-6 and TRBJ2-3; 9 bases fit TRBD2. The CDR3 sequence is 14 residues long. Germline V lookup: CDR1 SGHDT, CDR2 YYEEEE. Trimming cost V 4 bases and J 8 bases; bases outside gene matches: 8. The CDR3 reads CASSLAGGSGTQYF. CDR3 DNA sequence: TGTGCCAGCAGCCTCGCGGGGGGGTCAGGTACGCAGTATTTT.

The rearrangement links TRBV5-1 to TRBJ2-1, with 10 bases that match TRBD2. Germline CDR1 and CDR2: SGHRS and YFSETQ. The CDR3 runs to 16 residues. Trimming at V came to 0 bases and at J to 8 bases, leaving 8 bases not matched to a gene. This CDR3 reads CASSLGTSGGWDEQFF. The CDR3, as DNA: TGCGCCAGCAGCTTGGGGACTAGCGGAGGGTGGGATGAGCAGTTCTTC.

CDR3 sequence: CASSLGQVNSPLHF. For the CDR3, the DNA is TGTGCCAGCAGCCTCGGACAGGTTAATTCACCCCTCCACTTT. This sequence joins TRBV5-4 and TRBJ1-6; 7 bases agree with TRBD1. V lost 4 bases and J lost 6; bases outside the gene matches: 4. Germline V gives CDR1 SGHNT, CDR2 YYREEE (reference sequence). This CDR3 has 14 residues.

This clone was counted a few times. This chain joins TRBV9 and TRBJ1-6; TRBD1 matches at 7 bases. Germline CDR1 is SGDLS and CDR2 is YYNGEE. CDR3 length: 14 amino acids. V gave up 4 bases and J gave up 7 bases; unmatched junction bases: 5. The CDR3 DNA is TGTGCCAGCAGCTCCAGGGGGATCAATTCACCCCTCCACTTT. It translates to CASSSRGINSPLHF.

This chain uses TRBV28 with TRBJ1-1; D is uncertain. The CDR3 sequence is 13 residues long. Germline V lookup: CDR1 MDHEN, CDR2 SYDVKM. V lost 3 bases, J lost 5 bases, and 10 bases lay in between. The DNA for the CDR3 is TGTGCCAGCAGTTTGCAGGCCTGGACTGAAGCTTTCTTT. Residues: CASSLQAWTEAFF.

This rearrangement joins TRBV19 to TRBJ1-1; no clear D gene. Germline V gene lookup returns CDR1 LNHDA and CDR2 SQIVND (reference sequence). The CDR3 runs 14 residues. V dropped 6 bases and J dropped 1 base, with 12 bases sitting between them. In nucleotides, the CDR3 is TGTGCCAGTAGGGTTGCAGGTCGGAACACTGAAGCTTTCTTT. Its protein is CASRVAGRNTEAFF.

The chain employs TRBV30 and TRBJ2-7; 12 nucleotides align to TRBD2. The germline gives CDR1 GTSNPN, CDR2 SVGIG (reference sequence). The CDR3 contains 16 residues. The V and J ends lost 2 bases and 2 bases, in that order; junction bases with no gene match: 7. CDR3 bases: TGTGCCTGGAGTAAGGGGGGACTAGCGGGCACCTACGAGCAGTACTTC. Protein sequence: CAWSKGGLAGTYEQYF.

This clone has ten or more counts. The rearrangement uses TRBV2 and TRBJ1-1, with D maybe TRBD1 (5 bases). The length of the CDR3 is 14 residues. Per the germline V gene, CDR1 is SNHLY and CDR2 is FYNNEI. V was cut by 7 bases and J by 5 bases, with 17 bases left in between. Here the CDR3 DNA reads TGTGCCAGCACCTTACAGGCTGGATGGACTGAAGCTTTCTTT. This translates into CASTLQAGWTEAFF. Full variable domain (remainder filled in from reference TRBV2 and TRBJ1-1): EPEVTQTPSHQVTQMGQEVILRCVPISNHLYFYWYRQILGQKVEFLVSFYNNEISEKSEIFDDQFSVERPDGSNFTLKIRSTKLEDSAMYFCASTLQAGWTEAFFGQGTRLTVV.

This chain uses TRBV30 with TRBJ1-6; 7 bases agree with TRBD1. This CDR3 spans 15 amino acids. Germline lookup yields CDR1 GTSNPN and CDR2 SVGIG (reference sequence). Germline trimming cut 0 bases from V and 10 bases from J; bases unmatched to any gene: 9. The CDR3 nucleotides read TGTGCCTGGAGTGTTGTTCGAGGGGGCAGGTCACCCCTCCACTTT. It yields the protein CAWSVVRGGRSPLHF.

DNA for the CDR3: TGTGCCAGCAGCTTTATGACAGGGACCGGGGAGCTGTTTTTT. It specifies CASSFMTGTGELFF. V usage is TRBV11-3 and J usage is TRBJ2-2; 7 bases fit TRBD1. Germline-derived CDR1 and CDR2 are SGHNT and YENEEA. CDR3 size: 14 residues. J gave up 5 bases and V 3 bases, and 3 bases lay outside the gene matches.

The V call is TRBV3-1 (or the pseudogene TRBV3-2), the J call TRBJ2-4, with 9 bases aligning to TRBD2. This CDR3 is built from 15 residues. With 1 base clipped from V and 4 bases from J, the junction kept 2 bases outside the gene matches. Germline V gene sequence: CDR1 LGHDT, CDR2 YNNKEL (reference sequence). The CDR3, as DNA: TGTGCCAGCAGCCAAGTGAGCGGGGGGAAAAACATTCAGTACTTC. It specifies CASSQVSGGKNIQYF.

The rearrangement uses TRBV6-4 and TRBJ2-1; 7 bases are a match to TRBD2. The CDR3 loop spans 13 amino acids. The J segment lost 6 bases and the V segment lost 9 bases, leaving 8 bases of the junction unmatched. CDR1 and CDR2 from the germline V gene are MRHNA and SNTAGT. CDR3 sequence (DNA): TGTGCCAGTGCGGGGGAGGGGTCCAATGAGCAGTTCTTC. This codes for CASAGEGSNEQFF.

The rearrangement uses TRBV19 and TRBJ1-4; D perhaps matches TRBD1 (6 bases). V was shortened by 7 bases and J by 5 bases, with 11 bases between the two germline ends. Germline CDR1 LNHDA, CDR2 SQIVND (reference sequence). The CDR3 runs to 13 residues. The CDR3 spells CASTRQENEKLFF. For the CDR3, the DNA is TGTGCCAGTACAAGACAGGAAAATGAAAAACTGTTTTTT. The full variable domain, with the rest looked up from reference TRBV19 and TRBJ1-4, is DGGITQSPKYLFRKEGQNVTLSCEQNLNHDAMYWYRQDPGQGLRLIYYSQIVNDFQKGDIAEGYSVSREKKESFPLTVTSAQKNPTAFYLCASTRQENEKLFFGSGTQLSVL.

This chain uses TRBV7-9 with TRBJ1-2; TRBD1 matches at 8 bases. The J segment lost 4 bases and the V segment lost 5 bases, leaving 6 bases of the junction unmatched. Germline V gene data show CDR1 as SEHNR and CDR2 as FQNEAQ (reference sequence). This CDR3 has 14 amino acids. As DNA, the CDR3 is TGTGCCAGCAGCCTCGCCGGGACAGGCTATGGCTACACCTTC. Translation: CASSLAGTGYGYTF.

The rearrangement links TRBV15 to TRBJ1-1; D is unclear. Germline CDR1 LNHNV, CDR2 YYDKDF (reference sequence). The CDR3 is 11 residues long. Between the trimmed V and J ends, which lost 5 bases and 4 bases, there was a span of 5 bases. CDR3 coding DNA: TGTGCCACCAGCCCGGGCACTGAAGCTTTCTTT. This sequence encodes CATSPGTEAFF.

This chain connects TRBV19 to TRBJ2-1, with 9 bases fitting TRBD2. The germline V gene encodes CDR1 LNHDA and CDR2 SQIVND (reference sequence). The CDR3 contains 16 residues. V trimming: 3 bases; J trimming: 1 base; junction bases outside the gene matches: 4. The CDR3 coding sequence is TGTGCCAGTAGTATGTTTAGCGGGGGATCCTACAATGAGCAGTTCTTC. Protein product: CASSMFSGGSYNEQFF.

The chain couples TRBV19 to TRBJ1-5; 9 positions agree with TRBD1. CDR3 length: 17 amino acids. Germline V gene lookup returns CDR1 LNHDA and CDR2 SQIVND (reference sequence). Trimming at V came to 4 bases and at J to 1 base, leaving 8 bases not matched to a gene. The CDR3 loop reads CASSTTGGAGSNQPQHF. In DNA, the CDR3 is TGTGCCAGTAGTACTACAGGGGGCGCAGGGAGCAATCAGCCCCAGCATTTT.

This clone was detected ten times or more. This chain connects TRBV11-2 to TRBJ2-2; 7 nucleotides align to TRBD2. The CDR3 sequence is 14 residues long. Germline V gene data show CDR1 as SGHAT and CDR2 as FQNNGV. The V segment lost 6 bases and the J segment 5 bases; nucleotides outside the gene matches: 6. CDR3 sequence reads: CASSMASGTGELFF. For the CDR3, the DNA is TGTGCCAGCAGTATGGCTAGCGGTACCGGGGAGCTGTTTTTT.

The chain is built from TRBV19 and TRBJ1-2; D unclear. The V gene lost 4 bases and the J gene lost 6 bases, with 15 bases spanning the gap. CDR1 is LNHDA and CDR2 is SQIVND in the germline V gene (reference sequence). This CDR3 comprises 14 residues. The CDR3 bases are TGTGCCAGTAGTAATCCGGGGATAAGGCATGGCTACACCTTC. Encoded protein: CASSNPGIRHGYTF.